This T cell receptor (beta chain) was sequenced during a study of blood T cell repertoires in COVID-19. At the level of the study: The analysed material was cDNA or gDNA that came from T cells, B-cell-depleted T cells, or PBMCs.

The CDR3 length is 14 residues. The germline V gene has CDR1 LNHDA and CDR2 SQIVND (reference sequence). The V and J ends lost 7 bases and 1 base respectively, with 13 bases between them. TCRdb's copy holds only in-frame clones and misses some; the assay was immunoSEQ multiplex PCR. The data show about 340,000 clones, roughly 90% seen once. In Seattle, patients joined the study during active infection and were tracked longitudinally. The rearrangement joins TRBV19 to TRBJ1-1, with a possible D match to TRBD1 (6 bases). Material: peripheral blood. This TCR was sampled from a woman in her 70s with COVID-19, enrolled during active disease. The CDR3 nucleotides read TGTGCCAGTACCGTGACAGGAGAGAACACTGAAGCTTTCTTT. Its protein is CASTVTGENTEAFF.